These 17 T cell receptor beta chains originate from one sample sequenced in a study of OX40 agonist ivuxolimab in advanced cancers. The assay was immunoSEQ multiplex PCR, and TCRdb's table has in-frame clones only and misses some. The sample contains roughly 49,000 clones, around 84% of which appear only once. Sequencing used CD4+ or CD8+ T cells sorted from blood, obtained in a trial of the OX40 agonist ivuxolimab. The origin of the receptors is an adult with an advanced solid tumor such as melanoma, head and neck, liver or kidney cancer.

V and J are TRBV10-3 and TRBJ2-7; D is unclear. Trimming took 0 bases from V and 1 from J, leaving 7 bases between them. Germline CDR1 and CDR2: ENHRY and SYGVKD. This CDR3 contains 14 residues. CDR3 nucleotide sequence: TGTGCCATCAGTGAGTCGGCCAGTTCCTACGAGCAGTACTTC. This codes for CAISESASSYEQYF.

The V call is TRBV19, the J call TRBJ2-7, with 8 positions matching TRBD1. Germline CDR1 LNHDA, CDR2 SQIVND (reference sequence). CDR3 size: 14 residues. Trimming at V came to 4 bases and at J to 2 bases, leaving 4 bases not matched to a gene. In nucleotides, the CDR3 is TGTGCCAGTAGTAGGGGACAGGTTACCTACGAGCAGTACTTC. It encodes CASSRGQVTYEQYF.

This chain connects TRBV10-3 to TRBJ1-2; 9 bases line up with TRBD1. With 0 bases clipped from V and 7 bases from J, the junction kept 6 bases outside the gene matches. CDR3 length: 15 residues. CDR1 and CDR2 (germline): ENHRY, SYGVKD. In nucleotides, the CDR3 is TGTGCCATCAGTGAGTCGGCGACAGGGGGTATTGGCTACACCTTC. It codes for CAISESATGGIGYTF.

The CDR3 bases are TGCGCCAGCAGCCAAGCGACATATGAGAACACTGAAGCTTTCTTT. Translation gives CASSQATYENTEAFF. The chain is built from TRBV4-3 and TRBJ1-1; D ambiguous. Deletions cut 1 base from V and 1 base from J, with 10 bases between. The germline gives CDR1 LGHNA, CDR2 YSLEER. The CDR3 length is 15 residues.

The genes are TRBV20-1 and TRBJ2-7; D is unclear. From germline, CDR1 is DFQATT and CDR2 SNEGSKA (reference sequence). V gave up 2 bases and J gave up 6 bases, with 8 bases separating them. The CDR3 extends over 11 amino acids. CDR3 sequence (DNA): TGCAGTGCTAGATCGGATGTCGAGCAGTACTTC. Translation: CSARSDVEQYF.

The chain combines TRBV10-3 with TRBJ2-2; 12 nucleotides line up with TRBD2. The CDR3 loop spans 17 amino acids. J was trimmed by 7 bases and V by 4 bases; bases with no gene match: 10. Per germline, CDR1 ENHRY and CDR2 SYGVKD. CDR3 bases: TGTGCCATCAGTGCCGGACTAGCGGGAACCCGGGGCGGGGAGCTGTTTTTT. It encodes CAISAGLAGTRGGELFF.

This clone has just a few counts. The CDR3 loop reads CASSPTAGGWSGNTIYF. The CDR3 DNA reads as TGTGCCAGCAGCCCCACGGCAGGTGGATGGTCTGGAAACACCATATATTTT. The V gene is TRBV7-2, the J gene TRBJ1-3, with D unclear. Per germline, CDR1 SGHTA and CDR2 FQGNSA. CDR3 length equals 17 residues. V gave up 5 bases and J gave up 1 base, with 18 bases separating them.

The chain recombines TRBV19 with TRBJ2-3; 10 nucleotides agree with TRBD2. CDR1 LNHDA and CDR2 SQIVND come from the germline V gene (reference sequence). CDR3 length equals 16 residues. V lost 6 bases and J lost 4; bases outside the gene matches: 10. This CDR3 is CASRGSGLADSDTQYF. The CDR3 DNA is TGTGCCAGTAGGGGTTCCGGACTAGCGGATTCAGATACGCAGTATTTT.

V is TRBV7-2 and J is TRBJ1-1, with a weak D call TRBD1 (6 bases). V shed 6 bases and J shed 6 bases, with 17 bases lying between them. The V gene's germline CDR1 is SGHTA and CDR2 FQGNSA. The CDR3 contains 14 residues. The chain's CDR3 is CASRKRGGPSEAFF. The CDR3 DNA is TGTGCCAGCAGGAAACGGGGGGGGCCCTCTGAAGCTTTCTTT.

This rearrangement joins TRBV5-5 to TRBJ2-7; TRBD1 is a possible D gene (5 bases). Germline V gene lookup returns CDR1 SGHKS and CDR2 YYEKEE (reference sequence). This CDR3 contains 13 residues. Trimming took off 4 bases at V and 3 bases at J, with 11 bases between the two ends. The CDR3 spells CASSRQRIYEQYF. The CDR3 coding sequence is TGTGCCAGCAGCCGACAGAGAATCTACGAGCAGTACTTC.

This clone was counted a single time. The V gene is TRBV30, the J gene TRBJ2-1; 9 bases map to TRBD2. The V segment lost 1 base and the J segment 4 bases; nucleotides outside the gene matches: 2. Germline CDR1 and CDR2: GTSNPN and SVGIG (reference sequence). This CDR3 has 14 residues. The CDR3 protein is CAWSALAGYNEQFF. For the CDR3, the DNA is TGTGCCTGGAGTGCTCTAGCGGGATACAATGAGCAGTTCTTC.

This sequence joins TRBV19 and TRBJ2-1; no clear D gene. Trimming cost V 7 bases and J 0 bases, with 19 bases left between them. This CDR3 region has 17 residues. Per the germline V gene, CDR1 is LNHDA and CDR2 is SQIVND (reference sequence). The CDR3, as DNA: TGTGCCAGTACTCCCGGTAGGGCGAAAAACTCCTACAATGAGCAGTTCTTC. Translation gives CASTPGRAKNSYNEQFF.

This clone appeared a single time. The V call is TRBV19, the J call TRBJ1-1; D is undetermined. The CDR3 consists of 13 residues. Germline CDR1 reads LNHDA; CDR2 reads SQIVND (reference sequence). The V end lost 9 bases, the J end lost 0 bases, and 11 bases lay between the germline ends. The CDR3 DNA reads TGTGCCAGCCGAGTGAGCTTGAACACTGAAGCTTTCTTT. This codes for CASRVSLNTEAFF.

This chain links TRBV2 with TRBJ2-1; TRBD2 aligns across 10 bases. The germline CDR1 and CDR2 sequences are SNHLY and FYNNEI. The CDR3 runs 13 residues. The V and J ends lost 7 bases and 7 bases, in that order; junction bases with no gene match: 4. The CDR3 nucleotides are TGTGCCAGCAAAAGCGGGAGGGGGAATGAGCAGTTCTTC. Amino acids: CASKSGRGNEQFF.

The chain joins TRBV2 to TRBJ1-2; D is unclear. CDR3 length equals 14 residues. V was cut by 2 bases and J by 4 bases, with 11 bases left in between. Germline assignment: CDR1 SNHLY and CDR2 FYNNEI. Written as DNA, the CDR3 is TGTGCCAGCAGTGAAAACAGAGCTACCTATGGCTACACCTTC. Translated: CASSENRATYGYTF.

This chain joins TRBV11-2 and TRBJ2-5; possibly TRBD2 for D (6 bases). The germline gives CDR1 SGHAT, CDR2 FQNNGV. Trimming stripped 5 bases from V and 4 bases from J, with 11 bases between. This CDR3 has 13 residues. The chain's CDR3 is CASSLGLRETQYF. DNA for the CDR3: TGTGCCAGCAGCCTTGGACTACGAGAGACCCAGTACTTC.

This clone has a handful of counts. CDR3 coding DNA: TGTGCCAGCAGCTCACCGCTCAGGACCCTCGGTGGGACCGGGGAGCTGTTTTTT. It specifies CASSSPLRTLGGTGELFF. The V gene is TRBV28, the J gene TRBJ2-2; D gene unclear. From germline, CDR1 is MDHEN and CDR2 SYDVKM. This CDR3 has 18 amino acids. Trimming left V 6 bases short and J 5 bases short, with 25 bases between.